A selection of T cell receptor beta chains follows, all from one sample in a study of T cells in Graves' hyperthyroidism and ophthalmopathy. Via MiXCR, TCRdb re-called the multiplex PCR reads, giving one row per CDR3 protein. The table lists 500,000 to 650,000 distinct CDR3 sequences, roughly 15% of them singletons, with around an eighth in the top ten. The sequenced sample consisted of blood. The receptors derive from a woman aged 45 to 65 with Graves' ophthalmopathy. Each CDR3 is given with its conserved first and last residue. D genes are given only for firm matches. Not all rows give a size; the values are once, few, many and, for expanded clones, a class.

cdr3_aa cdr3_nt j_call clone_size d_call v_call
CATSDVREALTDTQYF TGTGCCACCAGTGATGTGCGGGAGGCCCTCACAGATACGCAGTATTTT TRBJ2-3 few TRBD2 TRBV24-1
CASSQVVGTSGRWGYNEQFF TGTGCCAGCAGCCAAGTCGTTGGGACTAGCGGGAGATGGGGCTACAATGAGCAGTTCTTC TRBJ2-1 NA TRBD2 TRBV14
CASSVDTYNEQFF TGTGCCAGCAGCGTAGATACCTACAATGAGCAGTTCTTC TRBJ2-1 many NA TRBV9
CASRKGDLRAEKLFF TGTGCCAGCAGAAAGGGGGACTTACGGGCTGAAAAACTGTTTTTT TRBJ1-4 NA NA TRBV27
CASSLRGTSYEQYF TGTGCCAGCAGCCTGAGGGGGACATCCTACGAGCAGTACTTC TRBJ2-7 few NA TRBV9
CASRGSGREFDERFF TGTGCCAGCAGGGGTAGCGGGAGGGAGTTTGATGAGCGGTTCTTC TRBJ2-1 NA TRBD2 TRBV12-3/TRBV12-4
CASSLVYGGDTKNIQYF TGTGCCAGCAGCTTGGTCTATGGGGGAGATACCAAAAACATTCAGTACTTC TRBJ2-4 many NA TRBV7-2
CASSSPLAGNEQFF TGTGCCAGCAGCTCCCCCCTAGCGGGCAATGAGCAGTTCTTC TRBJ2-1 many TRBD2 TRBV7-2
CASSQTGQLMTQYF TGTGCCAGCAGCCAAACGGGACAGCTGATGACGCAGTATTTT TRBJ2-3 many TRBD1 TRBV3-1
CASSFTGRNTGELFF TGTGCCAGCAGTTTTACAGGGAGAAACACCGGGGAGCTGTTTTTT TRBJ2-2 few NA TRBV28
CASSLGHPDLGYEQYF TGTGCCAGCAGTTTGGGACATCCCGATCTGGGTTACGAGCAGTACTTC TRBJ2-7 many NA TRBV27
CASSPGTSGRLNEQFF TGTGCCAGCAGTCCCGGGACTAGCGGGAGATTAAATGAGCAGTTCTTC TRBJ2-1 medium-sized TRBD2 TRBV6-2/TRBV6-3
CASSGGGARTGELSF TGTGCCAGCAGCGGGGGGGGGGCACGAACCGGGGAGCTGTCTTTT TRBJ2-2 NA TRBD2 TRBV27
CASSSRLTLSTDTQYF TGTGCCAGCAGTTCCCGGCTCACTCTCTCCACAGATACGCAGTATTTT TRBJ2-3 many NA TRBV6-2/TRBV6-3
CATGTDTYEQYF TGTGCCACTGGAACAGATACCTACGAGCAGTACTTC TRBJ2-7 many NA TRBV28
CASSLPRGGTSGSLSYNEQFF TGTGCCAGCAGCTTACCCCGGGGGGGGACTAGCGGGAGTCTGTCCTACAATGAGCAGTTCTTC TRBJ2-1 few TRBD2 TRBV7-6
CASSQPLGAGTKAGELFF TGCGCCAGCAGCCAGCCGCTTGGAGCAGGGACCAAAGCCGGGGAGCTGTTTTTT TRBJ2-2 NA NA TRBV4-1
CAISEYSQPQHF TGTGCCATCAGTGAGTACTCCCAGCCCCAGCATTTT TRBJ1-5 few NA TRBV10-3
CASKAMNTEAFF TGTGCCAGCAAAGCCATGAACACTGAAGCTTTCTTT TRBJ1-1 many NA TRBV6-1
CASSLQVNEQFF TGTGCCAGCAGTTTACAGGTCAATGAGCAGTTCTTC TRBJ2-1 NA NA TRBV27
CSVDRGSNTGELFF TGCAGCGTTGATCGGGGGTCGAACACCGGGGAGCTGTTTTTT TRBJ2-2 NA NA TRBV29-1
CASGPPGQGDEQYF TGTGCCAGCGGACCTCCGGGACAGGGTGACGAGCAGTACTTC TRBJ2-7 many TRBD1 TRBV28
CASSQDFRSGRRSEQYF TGTGCCAGCAGCCAAGATTTTCGATCGGGACGCCGGAGCGAGCAGTACTTC TRBJ2-7 NA NA TRBV14
CASSLGTLGQVDSPLHF TGTGCCAGCAGCTTAGGAACACTCGGACAGGTGGATTCACCCCTCCACTTT TRBJ1-6 many TRBD1 TRBV13
CASSQDFPPDGNEQFF TGCGCCAGCAGCCAAGATTTCCCCCCAGATGGTAATGAGCAGTTCTTC TRBJ2-1 NA NA TRBV4-1
CASRPGTGQQYF TGTGCCAGCAGGCCTGGGACAGGGCAGCAGTACTTC TRBJ2-7 few TRBD1 TRBV3-1
CAQTVRSSGNTIYF TGTGCCCAGACAGTGAGGAGCTCTGGAAACACCATATATTTT TRBJ1-3 NA NA TRBV30
CASSLGTGSSGNTIYF TGTGCCAGCAGCTTGGGGACAGGGAGCTCTGGAAACACCATATATTTT TRBJ1-3 many TRBD1 TRBV7-8
CSVLTSGDEKLFF TGCAGCGTCTTGACATCGGGGGATGAAAAACTGTTTTTT TRBJ1-4 NA NA TRBV29-1
CASSQGGQGTLNTEAFF TGCGCCAGCAGCCAAGGCGGACAGGGTACGTTGAACACTGAAGCTTTCTTT TRBJ1-1 many TRBD1 TRBV4-3
CATSGLRQGAYNEQFF TGTGCCACCAGTGGCCTTCGCCAGGGGGCCTACAATGAGCAGTTCTTC TRBJ2-1 NA TRBD1 TRBV24-1
CASSEGLVGPTDTQYF TGTGCCAGCAGCGAGGGACTAGTAGGACCCACAGATACGCAGTATTTT TRBJ2-3 many TRBD2 TRBV7-3
CASSLRDAQPQHF TGTGCCAGCAGCTTGAGGGATGCCCAGCCCCAGCATTTT TRBJ1-5 many NA TRBV7-2
CASSPGPGQGITGELFF TGTGCCAGCTCCCCCGGACCGGGACAGGGGATCACCGGGGAGCTGTTTTTT TRBJ2-2 NA TRBD1 TRBV18
CASSPTGGLSNSPLHF TGTGCCAGCAGCCCGACAGGGGGCCTATCTAATTCACCCCTCCACTTT TRBJ1-6 few TRBD1 TRBV6-1
CSASLAETQYF TGCAGTGCTAGCTTAGCAGAGACCCAGTACTTC TRBJ2-5 many NA TRBV20-1
CASSFVQNYGQYF TGTGCCAGCAGCTTCGTTCAGAACTACGGGCAGTACTTC TRBJ2-7 few NA TRBV7-2
CASSREGRNRGYTF TGTGCCAGCAGCCGGGAGGGCCGTAACCGAGGCTACACCTTC TRBJ1-2 many NA TRBV9
CASSSLGGNQPQHF TGTGCCAGTAGTTCCCTTGGAGGCAATCAGCCCCAGCATTTT TRBJ1-5 few NA TRBV19
CASSLSSGRRADTQYF TGCGCCAGCAGCTTGTCCAGCGGGAGAAGGGCAGATACGCAGTATTTT TRBJ2-3 NA TRBD2 TRBV5-1
CASSSGTSGRRDQETQYF TGTGCCAGCAGTTCCGGGACTAGCGGGAGGCGGGACCAAGAGACCCAGTACTTC TRBJ2-5 many TRBD2 TRBV28